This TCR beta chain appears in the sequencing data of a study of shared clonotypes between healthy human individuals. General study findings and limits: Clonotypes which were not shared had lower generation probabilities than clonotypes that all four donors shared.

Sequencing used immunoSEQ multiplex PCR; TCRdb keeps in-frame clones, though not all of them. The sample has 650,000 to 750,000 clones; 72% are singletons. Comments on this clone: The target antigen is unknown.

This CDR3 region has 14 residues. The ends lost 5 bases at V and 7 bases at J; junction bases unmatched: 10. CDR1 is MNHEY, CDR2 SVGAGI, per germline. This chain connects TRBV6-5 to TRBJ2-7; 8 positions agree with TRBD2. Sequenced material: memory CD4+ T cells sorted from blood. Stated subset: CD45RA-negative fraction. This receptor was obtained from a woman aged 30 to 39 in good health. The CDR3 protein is CASSEGTRSGEQYF. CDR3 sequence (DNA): TGTGCCAGCAGTGAAGGGACTAGATCAGGAGAGCAGTACTTC.